This record looks at one T cell receptor beta chain sequence and its context. This sample is drawn from a study of blood T cell repertoires in COVID-19. The protocol was immunoSEQ multiplex PCR, while the TCRdb copy is restricted to in-frame clones and leaves out a portion. The sample lists 250,000 to 350,000 clones; around nine tenths were seen once. With 5 bases removed from V and 0 bases from J, the gap between germline ends came to 11 bases. The CDR3 runs 15 residues. In germline, CDR1 is SEHNR, CDR2 FQNEAQ (reference sequence). Sequencing was performed on peripheral blood. This clonotype originated in a woman younger than 45 with COVID-19, enrolled during active disease. The V call is TRBV7-9, the J call TRBJ2-1; possible D gene TRBD2, 5 bases. This CDR3 reads CASSDGLSSYNEQFF. CDR3 in DNA: TGTGCCAGCAGCGACGGACTGAGCTCCTACAATGAGCAGTTCTTC.